This T cell receptor beta chain was captured by sequencing in a study of cytomegalovirus exposure and HLA in healthy donors. Study-wide findings and caveats: Earlier results showed most TCR beta V segments being productive about 87% or about 30% of the time. Reports credit the classifier with highly specific, highly sensitive diagnosis of cytomegalovirus status.

This clone was seen only a few times. Its antigen is unidentified. PCR primers comprised 60 Vbeta and 13 Jbeta primers. Here immunoSEQ multiplex PCR was the method, and the copy in TCRdb shows in-frame clones only, minus some. The repertoire holds 200,000 or so clones, 70% to 85% seen once, with 0.075% to 0.1% in the top ten. V shed 11 bases, J shed 4 bases, and the junction held 5 bases outside the gene matches. Germline CDR1 MNHEY, CDR2 SMNVEV (reference sequence). The CDR3 runs to 12 residues. V gene TRBV27 combines with J gene TRBJ2-3; 8 nucleotides line up with TRBD2. The TCR was taken from a boy aged 2 to 9 in good health and CMV-seronegative. Material: PBMCs. This CDR3 is CAPPGGPDTQYF. The CDR3 nucleotides read TGTGCCCCCCCGGGGGGGCCAGATACGCAGTATTTT.